This T cell receptor beta chain came from a study of graft-versus-host responses after intestinal transplantation. CDR3 length: 16 residues. In germline, CDR1 is SGHAT, CDR2 FQNNGV. The J segment lost 1 base and the V segment lost 7 bases, leaving 12 bases of the junction unmatched. Study-level results: Early HvG declines after transplant were associated with peak circulating GvH clone levels.

As concerns this clone: Its antigen is unknown.

Repertoires were generated with immunoSEQ multiplex PCR, while TCRdb's copy carries only in-frame clones and drops some. Of approximately 75,000 clones listed, 90% are singletons. J is TRBJ2-5 and V is TRBV11-2, with 7 bases identical to TRBD1. The specimen comprised unstimulated CD8+ T cells sorted from spleen or lymph node cells, sampled before transplant. This TCR was recovered from a human donor who was the organ donor for an intestinal transplant. CDR3 sequence reads: CASTSQGPDSQETQYF. The CDR3 DNA sequence: TGTGCCAGCACCTCACAGGGGCCAGATAGCCAAGAGACCCAGTACTTC.